The T cell receptor (beta chain) under discussion was sequenced for a study of blood T cell repertoires in COVID-19 (dated by TCRdb to the early 2020s). About the investigation overall: Collaborator samples came from the United States, Italy and Spain and covered acute and convalescent phases of COVID-19. The prospective study material was composed of cDNA or gDNA derived from T cells, B-cell-depleted T cells, or PBMCs. Deeply sampled blood TCRbeta repertoires from subjects exposed to, actively infected with, or recovered from COVID-19 were included in the dataset. A freely available public database, intended as a resource for researchers studying the immune response to SARS-CoV-2, is where the repertoires were released. Samples were obtained from the ongoing ImmuneRACE study (first 160 participants) and from roughly 1,300 subjects provided by 6 global collaborators. A de-identified subject ID, COVID-19 status, age in years and sex were almost always included in the sample metadata. Where available, HLA class I and class II types were obtained from metadata supplied by the sample provider rather than from assay-based typing. Findings and caveats that apply to the study as a whole: The amount of clinical and demographic metadata varied by source and participant and was provided uncurated.

Relative to germline, V is 7 bases shorter and J is 6 bases shorter, with 13 bases between their ends. The CDR1 and CDR2 encoded by the germline V gene (reference sequence) are DFQATT and SNEGSKA. Taken from cysteine to phenylalanine, the CDR3 has 11 residues. Only the CDR3 part of the read is kept: 33 bases, read in frame from the first base. Participants in the prospective study were enrolled through a virtual design, were aged about 18 to 89 years, and lived in roughly 25 United States geographic areas. To assign participants to cohorts, the prospective study relied on clinical history that participants themselves reported in a screening survey and a study questionnaire. Recovered participants in ImmuneRACE Cohort 3 were defined as having two consecutive negative NP/OP PCR tests, clearance from a healthcare professional, or resolution of symptoms. Each participant in the prospective study had whole blood, serum and a nasopharyngeal or oropharyngeal swab collected by mobile phlebotomists. Over an approximately 2-month period, participants in the prospective study had the option of providing additional blood draws and questionnaires. Prospective study blood samples were shipped either frozen or at room temperature before DNA extraction.

The immunoSEQ Assay, a bias-controlled multiplex PCR, was used to amplify TCRbeta CDR3 regions from genomic DNA. On the authors' methods: The number of nucleated cells in each sample was estimated by amplification of reference gene primers within the assay. Sequence reads were collapsed and filtered to measure the absolute abundance of every unique TCRbeta CDR3 rearrangement. For each sample, productive Simpson clonality was calculated as the square root of Simpson's diversity index across productive rearrangements. In TCRdb, the immuneACCESS table is reduced to in-frame sequences with V and J assigned. These tables do not hold every clone; where another copy was compared, an unresolved V gene accounts for under half, and the others remain unexplained. The V and J calls and the clone size are those of that table, but D and trimming were determined from the DNA. This sample lists 310,000 or so clones; over 80% were detected once. Clones ranked in the top ten supply 8% to 9.5% of the sample.

Comments on this clone: The antigen it binds to is not known. No clone much larger than this one lies a single base away; base qualities are absent.

Source material: PBMCs or T cells enriched from blood (not recorded which). The chain links TRBV20-1 with TRBJ2-7, with the D gene too uncertain to name. This TCR came from a woman aged 18 to 35 who had recovered from COVID-19. The CDR3 amino acid sequence is: CSVLLVGEQYF. The base sequence is TGCAGTGTCCTGTTGGTCGGCGAGCAGTACTTC.